The 24 T cell receptor beta chains in this list originate from one sample, sequenced in a study of cytomegalovirus exposure and HLA in healthy donors. Primers: 60 Vbeta forward and 13 Jbeta reverse. Using immunoSEQ multiplex PCR, the repertoire was profiled, and TCRdb retains in-frame clones only, with some absent. The sample shows 100,000 to 150,000 clones, and roughly 1.5% sits with its ten largest clones. Sequencing was done on a sample of PBMCs. Receptors were obtained from a woman aged 35 to 49 in good health and CMV-seronegative.

The J gene is TRBJ2-3, the V gene TRBV27, with 10 nucleotides matching TRBD1. The CDR3 length is 17 residues. Germline-derived CDR1 and CDR2 are MNHEY and SMNVEV (reference sequence). V lost 5 bases and J lost 3; bases outside the gene matches: 11. The CDR3 reads CASSPRLGTGVTDTQYF. DNA for the CDR3: TGTGCCAGCAGTCCCCGGTTAGGGACAGGGGTAACAGATACGCAGTATTTT.

The chain carries TRBV29-1 and TRBJ1-2, with a weak D call TRBD1 (6 bases). The germline V gene encodes CDR1 SQVTM and CDR2 ANQGSEA. V lost 6 bases, J lost 7 bases, and 12 bases lay in between. CDR3 length: 11 residues. As DNA, the CDR3 is TGCAGCGTCCTACAGGGTCGTGGCTACACCTTC. Translating gives CSVLQGRGYTF.

The chain has TRBV9 and TRBJ1-6, with 9 positions matching TRBD1. Germline values: CDR1 SGDLS, CDR2 YYNGEE. Unmatched junction bases numbered 10, after V lost 3 bases and J lost 9 bases. CDR3 size: 16 residues. CDR3 sequence: CASSALGGTGSSPLHF. As DNA, the CDR3 is TGTGCCAGCAGCGCCTTAGGTGGGACAGGGAGTTCACCCCTCCACTTT.

The V call is TRBV7-8, the J call TRBJ2-7; TRBD1 is a possible D gene (6 bases). The CDR3 spans 12 residues. V was pared by 5 bases and J by 6 bases, with 11 bases between. The V gene's germline CDR1 is SGHVS and CDR2 FQNEAQ. The CDR3 sequence: CASSPPRGEQYF. In DNA form, the CDR3 reads TGTGCCAGCAGCCCCCCCAGGGGCGAGCAGTACTTC.

CDR3: CASSVTGRGEQFF. The CDR3 DNA reads TGTGCCAGCAGCGTTACGGGGAGGGGTGAGCAGTTCTTC. The chain recombines TRBV9 with TRBJ2-1; TRBD2 matches 7 bases. Germline V CDR1 and CDR2: SGDLS, YYNGEE. Germline trimming cut 2 bases from V and 9 bases from J; bases unmatched to any gene: 5. The CDR3 consists of 13 residues. Based on the CDR3 plus reference TRBV9 and TRBJ2-1, the full variable domain is DSGVTQTPKHLITATGQRVTLRCSPRSGDLSVYWYQQSLDQGLQFLIQYYNGEERAKGNILERFSAQQFPDLHSELNLSSLELGDSALYFCASSVTGRGEQFFGPGTRLTVL.

The rearrangement uses TRBV5-5 and TRBJ2-3, with 9 bases identical to TRBD2. CDR1 and CDR2 from the germline V gene are SGHKS and YYEKEE (reference sequence). The CDR3 runs to 15 residues. V shed 0 bases, J shed 1 base, and the junction held 0 bases outside the gene matches. CDR3 loop: CASSLVAGGTDTQYF. The DNA for the CDR3 is TGTGCCAGCAGCTTGGTAGCGGGGGGCACAGATACGCAGTATTTT.

The chain carries TRBV7-3 and TRBJ2-7, with D hard to call. This CDR3 is 13 amino acids long. V lost 5 bases and J 0 bases, leaving 8 bases between the germline ends. CDR1 SGHTA and CDR2 FQGTGA come from the germline V gene. CDR3 loop: CASSPQSSYEQYF. CDR3 in DNA: TGTGCCAGCAGCCCACAGAGCTCCTACGAGCAGTACTTC.

The chain joins TRBV7-2 to TRBJ2-5; D might be TRBD2 (6 bases). Germline V gene data show CDR1 as SGHTA and CDR2 as FQGNSA. With 1 base removed from V and 5 bases from J, the gap between germline ends came to 14 bases. The CDR3 loop spans 15 amino acids. CDR3 nucleotides: TGTGCCAGCAGCTTAGGGCGAGGCCGGGGGGAGACCCAGTACTTC. Encoded protein: CASSLGRGRGETQYF. Using reference TRBV7-2 and TRBJ2-5 for the parts outside the CDR3, the full variable domain is GAGVSQSPSNKVTEKGKDVELRCDPISGHTALYWYRQSLGQGLEFLIYFQGNSAPDKSGLPSDRFSAERTGGSVSTLTIQRTQQEDSAVYLCASSLGRGRGETQYFGPGTRLLVL.

The chain uses TRBV13 and TRBJ2-1, with TRBD2 identical over 9 bases. The germline V gene has CDR1 PRHDT and CDR2 FYEKMQ (reference sequence). The CDR3 totals 16 residues. V was clipped by 4 bases and J by 10 bases; unmatched bases: 14. The chain's CDR3 is CASSSKGRGGLVEQFF. DNA of the CDR3: TGTGCCAGCAGCTCCAAGGGGCGGGGGGGCCTAGTAGAGCAGTTCTTC. The variable domain in full, completed from reference TRBV13 and TRBJ2-1, reads AAGVIQSPRHLIKEKRETATLKCYPIPRHDTVYWYQQGPGQDPQFLISFYEKMQSDKGSIPDRFSAQQFSDYHSELNMSSLELGDSALYFCASSSKGRGGLVEQFFGPGTRLTVL.

The chain combines TRBV5-5 with TRBJ2-7; unclear D gene. This CDR3 has 12 amino acids. V lost 5 bases to trimming and J lost 2 bases, with 8 bases between them. Germline CDR1 and CDR2: SGHKS and YYEKEE (reference sequence). CDR3 protein: CASSYVPYEQYF. CDR3 sequence (DNA): TGTGCCAGCAGTTATGTCCCCTACGAGCAGTACTTC.

This chain uses TRBV7-9 with TRBJ2-1, with 7 bases matching TRBD1. Unmatched junction bases numbered 9, after V lost 5 bases and J lost 5 bases. Germline V gene sequence: CDR1 SEHNR, CDR2 FQNEAQ (reference sequence). CDR3 length equals 15 residues. Here the CDR3 reads CASSPRGTGDNEQFF. The CDR3 DNA reads as TGTGCCAGCAGCCCCAGGGGGACGGGTGACAATGAGCAGTTCTTC.

The chain recombines TRBV4-3 with TRBJ2-1; TRBD2 is a possible D gene (6 bases). CDR3 length: 17 residues. The V end lost 2 bases, the J end lost 0 bases, and 14 bases lay between the germline ends. CDR1 and CDR2 (germline): LGHNA, YSLEER. This chain's CDR3 is CASSQQTSTRSYNEQFF. The CDR3 region has the DNA TGCGCCAGCAGCCAACAAACTAGCACCCGCTCCTACAATGAGCAGTTCTTC.

V is TRBV2 and J is TRBJ1-1; a weak D match, TRBD1 (5 bases). The CDR3 spans 13 residues. V lost 10 bases and J lost 1, with 13 bases in between. Germline V gives CDR1 SNHLY, CDR2 FYNNEI. CDR3 nucleotide sequence: TGTGCCATTCAGACAGAAAGGAACACTGAAGCTTTCTTT. Its translation is CAIQTERNTEAFF. Looking up the rest from reference TRBV2 and TRBJ1-1 gives the full variable domain: EPEVTQTPSHQVTQMGQEVILRCVPISNHLYFYWYRQILGQKVEFLVSFYNNEISEKSEIFDDQFSVERPDGSNFTLKIRSTKLEDSAMYFCAIQTERNTEAFFGQGTRLTVV.

The chain has TRBV7-9 and TRBJ2-5; D is undetermined. CDR3 length equals 12 residues. Deletions cut 7 bases from V and 5 bases from J, with 11 bases between. Looked up from germline, CDR1 is SEHNR and CDR2 is FQNEAQ (reference sequence). The CDR3 protein is CASTNPAETQYF. CDR3 bases: TGTGCCAGCACCAACCCCGCGGAGACCCAGTACTTC.

The chain couples TRBV6-6 to TRBJ2-3, with TRBD2 as a possible D gene (6 bases). CDR3 size: 16 residues. Trimming took 6 bases from V and 0 from J, leaving 16 bases between them. Per germline, CDR1 MNHNY and CDR2 SVGAGI (reference sequence). In DNA form, the CDR3 reads TGTGCCAGCAGCTGGCCCAGGGCGGGGAGCACAGATACGCAGTATTTT. Its protein product is CASSWPRAGSTDTQYF.

The CDR3: CATENRDTFTGELFF. The CDR3 bases are TGTGCCACCGAGAACCGAGACACCTTCACCGGGGAGCTGTTTTTT. The V and J genes are TRBV10-3 and TRBJ2-2; unclear D gene. The V end was cut by 10 bases, the J end by 4 bases, with 19 bases between. The CDR3 runs 15 residues. CDR1 is ENHRY, CDR2 SYGVKD, per germline.

V is TRBV28 and J is TRBJ1-3, with a possible D match to TRBD1 (6 bases). Germline lookup yields CDR1 MDHEN and CDR2 SYDVKM. The CDR3 length is 17 residues. Trimming took off 6 bases at V and 4 bases at J, with 22 bases between the two ends. CDR3 DNA: TGTGCCAGCAGCCGCGCCGGAGCAGGGGCGGCGGGAAACACCATATATTTT. It specifies CASSRAGAGAAGNTIYF.

J is TRBJ1-3 and V is TRBV7-9; D is uncertain. The CDR3 sequence is 14 residues long. V was clipped by 0 bases and J by 4 bases, with 7 bases between them. The germline V gene has CDR1 SEHNR and CDR2 FQNEAQ (reference sequence). This chain's CDR3 is CASSLASGGNTIYF. CDR3 in DNA: TGTGCCAGCAGCTTAGCATCTGGCGGAAACACCATATATTTT.

The chain combines TRBV6-5 with TRBJ2-2, with D unclear. V lost 3 bases and J lost 1, with 9 bases in between. The CDR3 consists of 15 residues. Germline V gives CDR1 MNHEY, CDR2 SVGAGI. The CDR3: CASSYIVVNTGELFF. The CDR3 DNA reads as TGTGCCAGCAGTTATATAGTTGTGAACACCGGGGAGCTGTTTTTT.

V is TRBV7-2 and J is TRBJ1-5; TRBD1 might be the D (6 bases). The ends were cut back, 9 bases at V and 5 bases at J, with 14 bases in the middle. CDR1 SGHTA and CDR2 FQGNSA come from the germline V gene. The CDR3 has 13 amino acids. CDR3 protein: CASGGAADQPQHF. In nucleotides, the CDR3 is TGTGCCAGTGGGGGGGCCGCAGATCAGCCCCAGCATTTT.

This chain connects TRBV7-2 to TRBJ1-5, with 7 bases matching TRBD1. Germline lookup yields CDR1 SGHTA and CDR2 FQGNSA. This CDR3 is 16 amino acids long. Trimming cost V 1 base and J 4 bases; bases outside gene matches: 7. Written as DNA, the CDR3 is TGTGCCAGCAGCTTAGAAGGTACACAGGGGAATCAGCCCCAGCATTTT. Protein product: CASSLEGTQGNQPQHF.

The rearrangement joins TRBV18 to TRBJ1-2; TRBD1 matches at 9 bases. The CDR3 extends over 15 amino acids. The germline gives CDR1 KGHSH, CDR2 LQKENI. V trimming: 4 bases; J trimming: 4 bases; junction bases outside the gene matches: 7. The CDR3 sequence is CASSRPGQGTYGYTF. The CDR3 bases are TGTGCCAGCTCACGTCCGGGACAGGGAACCTATGGCTACACCTTC.

The V call is TRBV4-1, the J call TRBJ2-5; D possibly corresponds to TRBD1 (5 bases). V was clipped by 4 bases and J by 7 bases, with 10 bases between them. CDR1 and CDR2 (germline): MGHRA, YSYEKL. The CDR3 spans 12 residues. The CDR3 region is CASSLTQGTQYF. Written as DNA, the CDR3 is TGCGCCAGCAGCCTTACGCAGGGGACCCAGTACTTC.

The CDR3 DNA reads as TGTGCCAGCAGCTCGCCGTTCGGGGACTATGGCTACACCTTC. This gives the protein CASSSPFGDYGYTF. The chain is built from TRBV13 and TRBJ1-2, with D unresolved. Germline V gene data show CDR1 as PRHDT and CDR2 as FYEKMQ (reference sequence). The CDR3 spans 14 residues. V was clipped by 4 bases and J by 3 bases, with 12 bases between them.